This TCR beta chain was observed in a study of Graves' ophthalmopathy and Graves' hyperthyroidism. For repertoire sequencing, the TCR beta CDR3 regions were amplified from RNA transcripts. HTBI-primed RT-PCR formed the first round, and a multiplex PCR formed the second. Using its own MiXCR run on the multiplex PCR reads, TCRdb lists one record per CDR3 protein. Counted here are about 600,000 distinct CDR3 sequences, about 35% occurring once; the ten biggest clones make up approximately 4.1%. The length of the CDR3 is 16 residues. The germline V gene has CDR1 SGHRS and CDR2 YFSETQ. With 1 base removed from V and 2 bases from J, the gap between germline ends came to 10 bases. This clonotype came up many times.

The chain is built from TRBV5-1 and TRBJ2-6, with no clear D. The sample was peripheral blood or thyroid tissue (not recorded which). The clonotype was recovered from an adult man with Graves' hyperthyroidism. CDR3 sequence: CASSLSLGTGANVLTF. The CDR3 bases are TGCGCCAGCAGCTTGTCTCTGGGGACTGGGGCCAACGTCCTGACTTTC.